The present T cell receptor (beta chain) was sequenced within a study of shared clonotypes between healthy human individuals. V trimming: 0 bases; J trimming: 6 bases; junction bases outside the gene matches: 8. CDR3 length equals 17 residues. Germline-derived CDR1 and CDR2 are SGDLS and YYNGEE. Notes on the study in general: Few donors restricted represented genetic and exposure-history diversity. The study sampled only blood, and tissue repertoires likely differ.

Turning to this clone: Its target is unknown.

Deep-level running was used for the assay. Using immunoSEQ multiplex PCR, the repertoire was profiled, and TCRdb retains in-frame clones only, with some absent. Here the sample spans roughly 1.5 million clones, 95% to 99% being singletons. The donors were all Caucasian adults (living in Nashville, Tennessee). The origin of this receptor is a man aged 25-40 years in good health. This sequence joins TRBV9 and TRBJ2-1, with 11 bases identical to TRBD1. Sequenced sample: naive CD4+ T cells sorted from blood. Subset: CD45RA+ positively selected. As DNA, the CDR3 is TGTGCCAGCAGCGTAGACCACCGGGACAGGGGGATCAATGAGCAGTTCTTC. It translates to CASSVDHRDRGINEQFF. Filled out from reference TRBV9 and TRBJ2-1, the complete variable domain reads DSGVTQTPKHLITATGQRVTLRCSPRSGDLSVYWYQQSLDQGLQFLIQYYNGEERAKGNILERFSAQQFPDLHSELNLSSLELGDSALYFCASSVDHRDRGINEQFFGPGTRLTVL.